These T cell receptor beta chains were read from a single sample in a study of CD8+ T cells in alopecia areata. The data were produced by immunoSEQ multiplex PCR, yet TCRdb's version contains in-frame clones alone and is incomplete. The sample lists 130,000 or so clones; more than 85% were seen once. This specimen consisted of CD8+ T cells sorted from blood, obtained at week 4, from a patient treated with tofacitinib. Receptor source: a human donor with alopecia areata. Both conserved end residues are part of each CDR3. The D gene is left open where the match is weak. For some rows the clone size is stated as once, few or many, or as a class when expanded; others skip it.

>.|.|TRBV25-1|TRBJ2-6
TGTGCCAGCAGTAGAGGGGACGGGGCCAACGTCCTGACTTTC
CASSRGDGANVLTF
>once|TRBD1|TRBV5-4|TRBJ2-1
TGTGCCAGCGCAGACAGGGCGGATGAGCAGTTCTTC
CASADRADEQFF
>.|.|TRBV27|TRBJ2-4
TGTGCCAGCAGTTTAACAGGCCTTGGCAGGGGCATTCAGTACTTC
CASSLTGLGRGIQYF
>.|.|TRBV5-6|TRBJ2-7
TGTGCCAGCAGCTTGGGACTGTCGGGCGAGCAGTACTTC
CASSLGLSGEQYF
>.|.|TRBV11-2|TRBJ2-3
TGTGCCAGCAGCCCCAGTTCCGATACGCAGTATTTT
CASSPSSDTQYF
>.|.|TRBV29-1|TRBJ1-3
TGCAGCGTTAACAGTGGCCAGTCTGGAAACACCATATATTTT
CSVNSGQSGNTIYF
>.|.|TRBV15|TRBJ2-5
TGTGCCACCAGCAGAGTCCCGAGGGGGGATTTTCAAGAGACCCAGTACTTC
CATSRVPRGDFQETQYF
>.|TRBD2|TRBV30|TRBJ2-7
TGTGCCTGGAGTGTGGGTCTAGCGGGAAAAGTCTACGAGCAGTACTTC
CAWSVGLAGKVYEQYF
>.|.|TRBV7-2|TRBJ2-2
TGTGCCAGCAGCTTAGAAGTATCCGGCGGGGAGCTGTTTTTT
CASSLEVSGGELFF
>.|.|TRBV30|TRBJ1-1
TGTGCCTGGAGAAGGGGCACTGAAGCTTTCTTT
CAWRRGTEAFF
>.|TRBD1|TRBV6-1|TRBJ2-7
TGTGCCAGTGCCCCCCGGGACAGGGGAATCTACGAGCAGTACTTC
CASAPRDRGIYEQYF
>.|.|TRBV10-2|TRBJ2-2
TGCGCCAGCAGGACGGGGGCCGGGGAGCTGTTTTTT
CASRTGAGELFF
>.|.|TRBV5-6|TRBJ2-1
TGTGCCAGCAGCCGACCGGCGGGGGCAGTGGGCAATGAGCAGTTCTTC
CASSRPAGAVGNEQFF